In this sample, the clone carrying this T cell receptor beta chain turned up many times. Its antigen remains unknown. CDR3 length: 15 amino acids. From germline, CDR1 is SGDLS and CDR2 YYNGEE. V lost 4 bases, J lost 0 bases, and 13 bases lay in between. The record originates from a study of T-cell memory formation after mild COVID-19. Study results and limitations: The authors did not confirm SARS-CoV-2 specificity of second-wave clones peaking day 37.

From 5'RACE with constant-segment primers came TCR alpha and TCR beta cDNA libraries that carried sample barcodes and UMIs. TCRdb reanalysed the 5' RACE reads using MiXCR and keeps one entry per CDR3 protein. Among approximately 180,000 distinct CDR3 sequences listed, approximately 16% were seen once. Sequencing was performed on PBMCs or a T cell subset sorted from them (not recorded which). This TCR was sampled from an adult woman who had mild COVID-19 (a few samples of this study predate the infection). Cell type and time point are not known. The chain recombines TRBV9 with TRBJ1-1; D possibly corresponds to TRBD1 (6 bases). This chain's CDR3 is CASSPGQLLNTEAFF. For the CDR3, the DNA is TGTGCCAGCAGCCCAGGACAGTTATTGAACACTGAAGCTTTCTTT. Full variable domain (missing parts from reference TRBV9 and TRBJ1-1): DSGVTQTPKHLITATGQRVTLRCSPRSGDLSVYWYQQSLDQGLQFLIQYYNGEERAKGNILERFSAQQFPDLHSELNLSSLELGDSALYFCASSPGQLLNTEAFFGQGTRLTVV.